This paragraph covers one TCR beta chain sequence. What it recognizes is unknown. Trimming cost V 5 bases and J 0 bases; bases outside gene matches: 7. There are 16 residues in the CDR3. Germline CDR1 reads MGHDK; CDR2 reads SYGVNS. TCRdb's table, derived via immunoSEQ multiplex PCR, lists solely in-frame clones and lacks some. The sample carries under 40,000 clones, just under 95% recorded once. The data were taken from a study of circulating and synovial CD4+ cells in juvenile arthritis. Study conclusions and caveats: These repertoires were less diverse than bulk blood CD4 repertoires. These blood cells shared more CDR3 sequences with synovium than bulk blood. Bulk blood CD4 samples held at least an order of magnitude more or fewer genomes than CPL.

Donors were patients with active juvenile idiopathic arthritis. The V gene is TRBV25-1, the J gene TRBJ2-1; 7 bases match TRBD1. The sequencing sample was made of CD4+ T cells from blood. The sequence derives from a human donor with juvenile idiopathic arthritis. The CDR3 loop reads CASSFPDRSSYNEQFF. As DNA, the CDR3 is TGTGCCAGCAGTTTCCCGGACAGGAGCTCCTACAATGAGCAGTTCTTC.